A selection of T cell receptor beta chains follows, all from one sample in a study of CD8 T cells in ankylosing spondylitis. TCRdb redid the calling of the 5' RACE reads with MiXCR, one entry per CDR3 protein. The sample comprises tens of thousands of distinct CDR3 sequences, roughly 9% of which are singletons, and more than 30% rests with the top ten. The material sequenced was blood, either unsorted or a sorted T cell fraction (not recorded which). Receptors were obtained from a male donor with ankylosing spondylitis. Each CDR3 is given with its conserved first and last residue. A D gene is named only where the DNA matches it firmly. Not all rows give a size; the values are once, few, many and, for expanded clones, a class.

V gene	clone size	J gene	D gene	CDR3 protein	CDR3 DNA
TRBV15	few	TRBJ2-3	NA	CATSRDLVRDTDTQYF	TGTGCCACCAGCAGAGATCTGGTCAGAGACACAGATACGCAGTATTTT
TRBV29-1	NA	TRBJ2-6	NA	CSVEVFTSGANVLTF	TGCAGCGTTGAAGTTTTTACATCTGGGGCCAACGTCCTGACTTTC
TRBV27	NA	TRBJ2-5	TRBD2	CASSPLRLAGGQETQYF	TGTGCCAGCAGTCCCCTTCGACTAGCGGGAGGGCAAGAGACCCAGTACTTC
TRBV25-1	few	TRBJ2-3	TRBD2	CASSESGTSGNTQYF	TGTGCCAGCAGTGAATCCGGGACTAGCGGGAATACGCAGTATTTT
TRBV5-1	many	TRBJ2-2	NA	CASSLRTQDSRELFF	TGCGCCAGCAGCCTGCGGACCCAAGATAGCCGGGAGCTGTTTTTT
TRBV6-5	few	TRBJ1-1	NA	CASSYSRVGNTEAFF	TGTGCCAGCAGTTACTCTCGGGTGGGGAACACTGAAGCTTTCTTT
TRBV20-1	few	TRBJ2-7	NA	CSAKDRRDYEQYF	TGCAGTGCCAAAGACAGGAGGGACTACGAGCAGTACTTC
TRBV11-2	few	TRBJ1-2	NA	CASSLDLAGYYGYTF	TGTGCCAGCAGCTTAGATCTGGCAGGCTACTATGGCTACACCTTC
TRBV15	few	TRBJ2-1	NA	CATGPFGNEQFF	TGTGCCACCGGACCCTTTGGCAATGAGCAGTTCTTC
TRBV24-1	NA	TRBJ1-2	NA	CATSSTALGGYTF	TGTGCCACCAGTTCAACAGCCCTCGGCGGCTACACCTTC
TRBV7-8	NA	TRBJ2-3	TRBD2	CASSLVQREGTDTQYF	TGTGCCAGCAGCTTAGTCCAGCGGGAGGGCACAGATACGCAGTATTTT
TRBV5-5	few	TRBJ2-6	NA	CASSLGSGANVLTF	TGTGCCAGCAGCTTGGGGTCTGGGGCCAACGTCCTGACTTTC
TRBV30	NA	TRBJ2-5	TRBD1	CACTGTDFQFETQYF	TGTGCCTGCACCGGGACAGATTTTCAGTTTGAGACCCAGTACTTC
TRBV20-1	NA	TRBJ2-1	TRBD1	CSARTGTGYWNEQFF	TGCAGTGCTAGAACCGGGACAGGGTATTGGAATGAGCAGTTCTTC
TRBV7-2	many	TRBJ2-3	NA	CASSPMIKITDTQYF	TGTGCCAGCAGCCCCATGATAAAGATCACAGATACGCAGTATTTT
TRBV7-8	many	TRBJ2-1	TRBD2	CASSLGLAGGPSYNEQFF	TGTGCCAGCAGCTTAGGGCTAGCGGGAGGGCCTTCCTACAATGAGCAGTTCTTC
TRBV11-2	NA	TRBJ1-2	TRBD1	CASSFSGGYGYTF	TGTGCCAGCAGCTTCTCAGGGGGCTATGGCTACACCTTC
TRBV19	many	TRBJ2-1	NA	CASSIVPNNEQFF	TGTGCCAGTAGTATAGTTCCCAACAATGAGCAGTTCTTC
TRBV4-1	NA	TRBJ2-7	NA	CASSQDRRAPYEQYF	TGCGCCAGCAGCCAAGACCGGAGGGCCCCCTACGAGCAGTACTTC
TRBV9	many	TRBJ1-1	NA	CASTPGGTEAFF	TGTGCCAGCACCCCGGGAGGGACTGAAGCTTTCTTT
TRBV12-3/TRBV12-4	few	TRBJ2-3	NA	CASSFLGTDTQYF	TGTGCCAGCAGTTTCCTGGGCACAGATACGCAGTATTTT
TRBV10-3	many	TRBJ2-1	NA	CAISERGGYNEQFF	TGTGCCATCAGTGAGAGAGGGGGCTACAATGAGCAGTTCTTC
TRBV15	NA	TRBJ2-1	TRBD2	CATSGLASGTYNEQFF	TGTGCCACCAGCGGATTGGCTAGCGGGACCTACAATGAGCAGTTCTTC
TRBV10-2	many	TRBJ1-1	NA	CASSHTLTNTEAFF	TGCGCCAGCAGTCACACCCTTACGAACACTGAAGCTTTCTTT
TRBV27	few	TRBJ2-5	TRBD1	CASSLGSGTGKETQYF	TGTGCCAGCAGTTTAGGTTCCGGGACAGGGAAGGAGACCCAGTACTTC
TRBV4-2	few	TRBJ2-5	NA	CASSQATYEETQYF	TGTGCCAGCAGCCAAGCTACGTATGAAGAGACCCAGTACTTC
TRBV5-5	NA	TRBJ1-2	NA	CASSSIRANYGYTF	TGTGCCAGCAGCTCGATCAGGGCTAACTATGGCTACACCTTC
TRBV12-3/TRBV12-4	many	TRBJ2-1	NA	CASSLQGYYNEQFF	TGTGCCAGCAGTTTACAGGGGTACTACAATGAGCAGTTCTTC
TRBV7-8	many	TRBJ2-1	TRBD2	CASSLSSGTSYNEQFF	TGTGCCAGCAGCTTATCTAGCGGAACTAGCTACAATGAGCAGTTCTTC
TRBV5-6	NA	TRBJ1-1	NA	CASSLDWGGTEAFF	TGTGCCAGCAGCTTGGACTGGGGCGGCACTGAAGCTTTCTTT
TRBV20-1	many	TRBJ1-1	NA	CSAPREGLNTEAFF	TGCAGTGCCCCCCGGGAAGGGTTGAACACTGAAGCTTTCTTT
TRBV7-8	NA	TRBJ2-1	NA	CATYGSEAYNVQFF	TGTGCCACCTACGGGAGTGAGGCCTACAATGTGCAGTTCTTC
TRBV11-2	NA	TRBJ2-1	NA	CASSIAGDNEQFF	TGTGCCAGCAGCATCGCAGGGGACAATGAGCAGTTCTTC
TRBV24-1	few	TRBJ2-7	NA	CATSDPALSGDEQYF	TGTGCCACCAGTGATCCGGCTCTATCTGGCGACGAGCAGTACTTC
TRBV11-1	many	TRBJ2-2	TRBD2	CASSSQLAGHFGTGELFF	TGTGCCAGCAGCTCCCAACTAGCGGGCCACTTCGGCACCGGGGAGCTGTTTTTT
TRBV29-1	many	TRBJ2-2	NA	CSVGAVNTGELFF	TGCAGCGTTGGCGCGGTCAACACCGGGGAGCTGTTTTTT
TRBV20-1	many	TRBJ2-3	TRBD1	CSARGLRGLSLNTDTQYF	TGCAGTGCCCGAGGCCTGAGGGGGCTGTCCTTAAACACAGATACGCAGTATTTT
TRBV11-2	NA	TRBJ1-6	TRBD1	CASSRGTGGFSPLHF	TGTGCCAGCAGCCGAGGGACAGGGGGTTTTTCACCCCTCCACTTT
TRBV7-9	few	TRBJ1-6	NA	CASLKQGTYNSPLHF	TGTGCCAGCCTAAAACAGGGTACCTATAATTCACCCCTCCACTTT
TRBV7-6	few	TRBJ2-3	NA	CASSQLVGGGADTQYF	TGTGCCAGCAGTCAATTGGTGGGAGGAGGCGCAGATACGCAGTATTTT
TRBV25-1	many	TRBJ2-1	NA	CASSEVGFEQFF	TGTGCCAGCAGTGAAGTAGGGTTTGAGCAGTTCTTC
TRBV20-1	many	TRBJ2-1	TRBD1	CSARGQGETNEQFF	TGCAGTGCTAGAGGACAGGGTGAAACTAATGAGCAGTTCTTC